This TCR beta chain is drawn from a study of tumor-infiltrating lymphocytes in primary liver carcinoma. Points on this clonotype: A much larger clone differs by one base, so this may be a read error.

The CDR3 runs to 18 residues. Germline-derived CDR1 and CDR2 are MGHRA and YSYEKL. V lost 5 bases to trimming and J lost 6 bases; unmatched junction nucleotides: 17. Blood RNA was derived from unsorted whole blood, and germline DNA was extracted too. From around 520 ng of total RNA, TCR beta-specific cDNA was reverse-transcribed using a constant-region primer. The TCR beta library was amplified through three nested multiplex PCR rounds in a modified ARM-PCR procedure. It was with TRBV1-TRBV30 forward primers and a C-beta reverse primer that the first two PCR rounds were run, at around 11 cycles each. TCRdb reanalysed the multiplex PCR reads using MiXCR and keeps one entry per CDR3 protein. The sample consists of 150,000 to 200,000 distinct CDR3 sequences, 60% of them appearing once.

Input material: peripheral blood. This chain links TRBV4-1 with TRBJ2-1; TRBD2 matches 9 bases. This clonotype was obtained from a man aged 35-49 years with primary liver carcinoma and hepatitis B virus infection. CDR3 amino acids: CASSRREGPAGGSNEQFF. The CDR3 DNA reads TGCGCCAGCAGCAGACGGGAGGGACCAGCGGGAGGAAGCAATGAGCAGTTCTTC.